A single sample is the source of the 23 T cell receptor beta chains below, sequenced in a study of CD8 T cells in ankylosing spondylitis. TCRdb redid the calling of the 5' RACE reads with MiXCR, one entry per CDR3 protein. The table has roughly 40,000 distinct CDR3 sequences, approximately 15% seen once. Sequences were obtained from blood. These receptors all come from a male donor with ankylosing spondylitis or in good health (not recorded which).

This clonotype was detected only a few times. The chain couples TRBV28 to TRBJ2-3; tentative D call: TRBD2 (6 bases). Germline V CDR1 and CDR2: MDHEN, SYDVKM. CDR3 length equals 15 residues. Trimming removed 3 bases at V and 1 base at J, with 11 bases between. This CDR3 is CASSFQWGGTDTQYF. For the CDR3, the DNA is TGTGCCAGCAGTTTTCAGTGGGGGGGCACAGATACGCAGTATTTT.

This clonotype appeared a few times. This chain joins TRBV4-1 and TRBJ2-1; D is unclear. V gave up 0 bases and J gave up 6 bases, with 9 bases separating them. The CDR3 is 14 residues long. Germline lookup yields CDR1 MGHRA and CDR2 YSYEKL. The CDR3 DNA reads as TGCGCCAGCAGCCAAGAGTCGGGCCGCAATGAGCAGTTCTTC. As protein: CASSQESGRNEQFF.

This clonotype was observed a handful of times. This chain connects TRBV12-3 or TRBV12-4 to TRBJ2-1, with 12 bases that match TRBD2. The CDR3 sequence is 14 residues long. The V and J ends lost 7 bases and 7 bases, in that order; junction bases with no gene match: 5. CDR3 in amino acids: CASMASGGANEQFF. The CDR3 region has the DNA TGTGCCAGCATGGCTAGCGGGGGGGCGAATGAGCAGTTCTTC.

Only a few counts were recorded for this clonotype. The chain uses TRBV29-1 and TRBJ1-4, with 8 bases matching TRBD1. In germline, CDR1 is SQVTM, CDR2 ANQGSEA. This CDR3 has 12 residues. V shed 7 bases, J shed 7 bases, and the junction held 5 bases outside the gene matches. The CDR3 loop reads CSATQGGEKLFF. CDR3 DNA sequence: TGCAGCGCGACACAGGGGGGTGAAAAACTGTTTTTT. Based on the CDR3 plus reference TRBV29-1 and TRBJ1-4, the full variable domain is SAVISQKPSRDICQRGTSLTIQCQVDSQVTMMFWYRQQPGQSLTLIATANQGSEATYESGFVIDKFPISRPNLTFSTLTVSNMSPEDSSIYLCSATQGGEKLFFGSGTQLSVL.

This clonotype was detected ten times or more. The chain links TRBV5-1 to TRBJ2-7; perhaps TRBD1 as D (6 bases). Trimming pared 4 bases from V and 6 bases from J, leaving 17 bases between. CDR3 length: 14 amino acids. In germline, CDR1 is SGHRS, CDR2 YFSETQ. This chain's CDR3 is CASSLRDKGAEQYF. Written as DNA, the CDR3 is TGCGCCAGCAGCCTCCGGGACAAGGGCGCCGAGCAGTACTTC.

This clonotype occurred a few times. This rearrangement joins TRBV12-3 or TRBV12-4 to TRBJ1-1, with D possibly matching TRBD1 (6 bases). Trimming took off 3 bases at V and 3 bases at J, with 11 bases between the two ends. The CDR3 totals 14 residues. CDR3 residues: CASSFQGLDTEAFF. The CDR3 DNA reads TGTGCCAGCAGTTTTCAGGGGCTGGACACTGAAGCTTTCTTT.

This clonotype has more than one count but fewer than ten. The chain employs TRBV20-1 and TRBJ1-1, with D uncertain. The CDR3 length is 12 residues. Trimming took 0 bases from V and 3 from J, leaving 5 bases between them. The germline V gene has CDR1 DFQATT and CDR2 SNEGSKA (reference sequence). CDR3 bases: TGCAGTGCTAGAGAACCCCACACTGAAGCTTTCTTT. Translating it yields CSAREPHTEAFF.

The gene calls are TRBV25-1 and TRBJ2-2, with 9 bases that match TRBD1. The CDR3 covers 17 residues. Germline CDR1 is MGHDK and CDR2 is SYGVNS. The V gene end was trimmed by 4 bases and the J gene end by 4 bases; junction bases not matched to a gene: 10. As DNA, the CDR3 is TGTGCCAGCAGTGCCCCTCCGGGACAGGGATCCACCGGGGAGCTGTTTTTT. It is translated as CASSAPPGQGSTGELFF.

This clonotype was observed a handful of times. This chain links TRBV5-1 with TRBJ2-1, with D possibly TRBD1 on 5 matching bases. The CDR3 runs to 13 residues. In germline, CDR1 is SGHRS, CDR2 YFSETQ. Deletions cut 2 bases from V and 9 bases from J, with 12 bases between. CDR3 amino acids: CASSLGEHPEQFF. DNA of the CDR3: TGCGCCAGCAGCTTAGGGGAACACCCTGAGCAGTTCTTC.

J is TRBJ2-2 and V is TRBV30; the D is unclear. The CDR3 spans 14 residues. Deletions cut 3 bases from V and 3 bases from J, with 11 bases between. Germline V lookup: CDR1 GTSNPN, CDR2 SVGIG (reference sequence). The CDR3 DNA is TGTGCCTGGAGACTAACTCAGGACACCGGGGAGCTGTTTTTT. This translates into CAWRLTQDTGELFF.

The V call is TRBV11-2, the J call TRBJ2-3; D unresolved. CDR3 length: 14 residues. Germline V gene lookup returns CDR1 SGHAT and CDR2 FQNNGV. Trimming pared 0 bases from V and 6 bases from J, leaving 10 bases between. CDR3 in DNA: TGTGCCAGCAGCTTAGACCTAGGCCCGGATACGCAGTATTTT. This codes for CASSLDLGPDTQYF.

This clonotype occurred a few times. V and J are TRBV12-3 or TRBV12-4 and TRBJ2-7, with 7 bases fitting TRBD2. J was trimmed by 2 bases and V by 6 bases; bases with no gene match: 7. The CDR3 has 14 amino acids. The CDR3 DNA is TGTGCCAGCAGCACGCCTAGCGGTACCTACGAGCAGTACTTC. Its translation: CASSTPSGTYEQYF.

This clonotype was seen a few times. The genes are TRBV7-9 and TRBJ2-2; D gene ambiguous. Germline CDR1 and CDR2: SEHNR and FQNEAQ (reference sequence). V was cut by 5 bases and J by 1 base, with 11 bases left in between. The CDR3 extends over 15 amino acids. Written as DNA, the CDR3 is TGTGCCAGCAGCCTGGGTTCAGTGAACACCGGGGAGCTGTTTTTT. Translated: CASSLGSVNTGELFF.

The V call is TRBV29-1, the J call TRBJ2-5; unclear D gene. Trimming cost V 7 bases and J 5 bases, with 14 bases left between them. The CDR3 length is 12 residues. Germline V gene sequence: CDR1 SQVTM, CDR2 ANQGSEA. The CDR3 nucleotides read TGCAGCGCCCAACACCCGAGGGAGACCCAGTACTTC. Its translation is CSAQHPRETQYF.

This clonotype has only a few counts. The chain links TRBV27 to TRBJ2-6, with unresolved D. CDR1 and CDR2 from the germline V gene are MNHEY and SMNVEV (reference sequence). CDR3 length equals 14 residues. The V gene lost 0 bases and the J gene lost 4 bases, with 4 bases spanning the gap. CDR3 DNA sequence: TGTGCCAGCAGTTTATCTTACGGGGCCAACGTCCTGACTTTC. Encoded protein: CASSLSYGANVLTF. Variable domain in full (rest from reference TRBV27 and TRBJ2-6): EAQVTQNPRYLITVTGKKLTVTCSQNMNHEYMSWYRQDPGLGLRQIYYSMNVEVTDKGDVPEGYKVSRKEKRNFPLILESPSPNQTSLYFCASSLSYGANVLTFGAGSRLTVL.

The chain employs TRBV29-1 and TRBJ2-2, with D tentatively TRBD1 or TRBD2 (7 bases each). CDR3 length equals 14 residues. V lost 4 bases and J 6 bases, leaving 15 bases between the germline ends. CDR1 and CDR2 (germline): SQVTM, ANQGSEA. CDR3 sequence reads: CSVGQGGSAGELFF. DNA of the CDR3: TGCAGCGTTGGACAGGGCGGGAGCGCCGGGGAGCTGTTTTTT.

This clonotype was counted only a few times. V and J are TRBV5-5 and TRBJ2-1, with D unclear. From germline, CDR1 is SGHKS and CDR2 YYEKEE (reference sequence). This CDR3 is 13 amino acids long. The germline V and J ends were trimmed by 7 bases and 3 bases, with 11 bases remaining between them. The CDR3 bases are TGTGCCAGCGAACAAGTCGGCTACAATGAGCAGTTCTTC. Residues: CASEQVGYNEQFF.

In its sample, this clonotype was seen many times. V gene TRBV28 combines with J gene TRBJ2-2, with 13 bases lining up with TRBD2. The V gene's germline CDR1 is MDHEN and CDR2 SYDVKM. The CDR3 is made up of 14 amino acids. V lost 10 bases, J lost 5 bases, and 4 bases stayed unmatched. CDR3: CATRTSGSTGELFF. The CDR3 DNA is TGTGCCACCCGGACTAGCGGGAGTACCGGGGAGCTGTTTTTT.

The chain recombines TRBV3-1 with TRBJ2-2, with D hard to call. V was clipped by 7 bases and J by 0 bases, with 12 bases between them. Germline CDR1 is LGHDT and CDR2 is YNNKEL (reference sequence). This CDR3 has 15 amino acids. CDR3 sequence reads: CASTLLTSNTGELFF. In DNA form, the CDR3 reads TGTGCCAGCACCTTACTGACGTCGAACACCGGGGAGCTGTTTTTT.

This clonotype was counted a few times. The V call is TRBV29-1, the J call TRBJ2-7; 7 bases are a match to TRBD1. The length of the CDR3 is 13 residues. Losses at the gene ends were 6 bases for V and 0 bases for J; bases not matched to a gene: 5. Germline CDR1 SQVTM, CDR2 ANQGSEA. As DNA, the CDR3 is TGCAGCGTCCCCGGGACAGCCTCCTACGAGCAGTACTTC. Encoded protein: CSVPGTASYEQYF.

V is TRBV29-1 and J is TRBJ1-1; 7 nucleotides agree with TRBD1. The V and J ends lost 3 bases and 8 bases, in that order; junction bases with no gene match: 12. The length of the CDR3 is 14 residues. Germline V gene sequence: CDR1 SQVTM, CDR2 ANQGSEA. The CDR3 region has the DNA TGCAGCGTTGATTCTTTAAGGGGGCTTGAGGAAGCTTTCTTT. The encoded protein is CSVDSLRGLEEAFF.

This clonotype came up a few times. The chain links TRBV20-1 to TRBJ1-5; 8 bases agree with TRBD1. Trimming removed 4 bases from V and 6 bases from J; junction bases left unmatched: 5. The CDR3 sequence is 13 residues long. Looked up from germline, CDR1 is DFQATT and CDR2 is SNEGSKA (reference sequence). Here the CDR3 DNA reads TGCAGTGCTAACGGACAGGGAGGTCAGCCCCAGCATTTT. It codes for CSANGQGGQPQHF.

This rearrangement joins TRBV5-1 to TRBJ2-7; perhaps D is TRBD1 or TRBD2 (6 bases each). The CDR3 is made up of 15 amino acids. CDR1 SGHRS and CDR2 YFSETQ come from the germline V gene. Between the trimmed V and J ends, which lost 4 bases and 2 bases, there was a span of 16 bases. This CDR3 reads CASSQGGLLTYEQYF. The CDR3 DNA reads as TGCGCCAGCAGCCAAGGGGGACTTCTCACCTACGAGCAGTACTTC.